What follows are 27 T cell receptor beta chains derived from one specimen sequenced in a study of OX40 agonist ivuxolimab in advanced cancers. Generated by immunoSEQ multiplex PCR, the TCRdb table keeps only in-frame clones and is missing some. The sample records 70,000 to 90,000 clones, approximately 80% being singletons. Sequenced here: CD4+ or CD8+ T cells sorted from blood, sampled in a trial of the OX40 agonist ivuxolimab. The receptors stem from an adult with an advanced solid tumor such as melanoma, head and neck, liver or kidney cancer.

The chain employs TRBV27 and TRBJ2-6; D uncertain. Trimming stripped 5 bases from V and 1 base from J, with 12 bases between. The germline V gene encodes CDR1 MNHEY and CDR2 SMNVEV (reference sequence). CDR3 length: 16 residues. The CDR3 is CASSPPLRSGANVLTF. Here the CDR3 DNA reads TGTGCCAGCAGTCCCCCGCTTCGATCTGGGGCCAACGTCCTGACTTTC.

This clone was observed a single time. The chain uses TRBV5-4 and TRBJ2-3; 8 bases fit TRBD2. This CDR3 is built from 15 residues. J lost 5 bases, V lost 5 bases, and 10 bases had no gene match. Germline assignment: CDR1 SGHNT and CDR2 YYREEE (reference sequence). The CDR3 loop reads CASSPASGGIDTQYF. The CDR3, as DNA: TGTGCCAGCAGTCCCGCGAGCGGGGGAATAGATACGCAGTATTTT.

The DNA for the CDR3 is TGTGCCAGCAGGGCAGAAGGGCTCGAGCAGTACTTC. Encoded protein: CASRAEGLEQYF. This chain joins TRBV7-9 and TRBJ2-7; D not certain. V lost 6 bases, J lost 6 bases, and 12 bases lay in between. Germline loops: CDR1 SEHNR, CDR2 FQNEAQ (reference sequence). The CDR3 is made up of 12 amino acids.

This chain links TRBV7-2 with TRBJ1-3; D call uncertain. This CDR3 region has 14 residues. Germline values: CDR1 SGHTA, CDR2 FQGNSA. V lost 2 bases, J lost 1 base, and 6 bases lay in between. Written as DNA, the CDR3 is TGTGCCAGCAGCTTATCGGTTTCTGGAAACACCATATATTTT. Residues: CASSLSVSGNTIYF.

This sequence joins TRBV5-1 and TRBJ2-1; 7 bases align to TRBD2. CDR3 length equals 15 residues. In germline, CDR1 is SGHRS, CDR2 YFSETQ. V lost 3 bases to trimming and J lost 0 bases; unmatched junction nucleotides: 3. CDR3 residues: CASSSSGTSYNEQFF. The CDR3 nucleotides read TGCGCCAGCAGCTCAAGCGGGACCTCCTACAATGAGCAGTTCTTC.

This chain links TRBV30 with TRBJ2-5, with a tentative D call TRBD2 (5 bases). CDR3 size: 11 residues. Germline V gives CDR1 GTSNPN, CDR2 SVGIG (reference sequence). Trimming cost V 1 base and J 5 bases, with 5 bases left between them. CDR3 in DNA: TGTGCCTGGAGTGGAGGGGAGACCCAGTACTTC. It translates to CAWSGGETQYF.

The chain has TRBV10-3 and TRBJ1-4; D is possibly TRBD1 (5 bases). The germline V and J ends were trimmed by 8 bases and 4 bases, with 11 bases remaining between them. Germline CDR1 reads ENHRY; CDR2 reads SYGVKD. The CDR3 has 13 amino acids. The CDR3 nucleotides read TGTGCCATCGCCGGGACTCGTAATGAAAAACTGTTTTTT. It yields the protein CAIAGTRNEKLFF.

The chain joins TRBV23-1 to TRBJ2-2, with 10 bases matching TRBD1. TRBV23-1 is flagged as an ORF with uncertain function. V lost 6 bases to trimming and J lost 4 bases; unmatched junction nucleotides: 11. The CDR3 runs to 17 residues. The CDR3 spells CASRGPGQGGITGELFF. The CDR3 DNA sequence: TGCGCCAGCAGGGGGCCCGGACAGGGGGGGATCACCGGGGAGCTGTTTTTT.

The chain's CDR3 is CASSRQGREETQYF. For the CDR3, the DNA is TGTGCCAGCAGCAGACAGGGACGGGAAGAGACCCAGTACTTC. The chain employs TRBV5-4 and TRBJ2-5, with TRBD1 matching 7 bases. The V gene end was trimmed by 4 bases and the J gene end by 3 bases; junction bases not matched to a gene: 6. Germline V CDR1 and CDR2: SGHNT, YYREEE (reference sequence). The CDR3 contains 14 residues.

This clone appeared once. This chain joins TRBV6-5 and TRBJ1-1; D call uncertain. CDR1 is MNHEY and CDR2 is SVGAGI in the germline V gene. Deletions cut 2 bases from V and 5 bases from J, with 6 bases between. The CDR3 has 12 amino acids. This CDR3 is CASSYVGTEAFF. Here the CDR3 DNA reads TGTGCCAGCAGTTACGTGGGGACTGAAGCTTTCTTT.

J is TRBJ1-1 and V is TRBV11-2, with TRBD1 matching over 10 bases. The CDR3 totals 15 residues. V lost 10 bases and J lost 6; bases outside the gene matches: 14. Germline V gene data show CDR1 as SGHAT and CDR2 as FQNNGV. The CDR3 reads CAIKTDRGMGAEAFF. Here the CDR3 DNA reads TGTGCCATAAAAACGGACAGGGGGATGGGGGCTGAAGCTTTCTTT.

The CDR3 here is CASSTSRYFNEQYF. The CDR3 region has the DNA TGTGCCAGTAGTACCAGCCGGTATTTTAACGAGCAGTACTTC. The chain joins TRBV19 to TRBJ2-7, with unresolved D. Germline CDR1 reads LNHDA; CDR2 reads SQIVND (reference sequence). V lost 4 bases and J 5 bases, leaving 15 bases between the germline ends. This CDR3 spans 14 amino acids.

The chain has TRBV7-3 and TRBJ2-5, with D possibly being TRBD2 (6 bases). The CDR3 totals 14 residues. Germline lookup yields CDR1 SGHTA and CDR2 FQGTGA. V shed 3 bases and J shed 2 bases, with 10 bases lying between them. Here the CDR3 reads CASSFPGTQETQYF. The CDR3 nucleotides are TGTGCCAGCAGCTTCCCAGGGACTCAAGAGACCCAGTACTTC. Drawing the rest from reference TRBV7-3 and TRBJ2-5, the complete variable domain is GAGVSQTPSNKVTEKGKYVELRCDPISGHTALYWYRQSLGQGPEFLIYFQGTGAADDSGLPNDRFFAVRPEGSVSTLKIQRTERGDSAVYLCASSFPGTQETQYFGPGTRLLVL.

This rearrangement joins TRBV28 to TRBJ1-2; a weak D match, TRBD1 (6 bases). This CDR3 comprises 17 residues. Trimming cost V 1 base and J 4 bases, with 19 bases left between them. Germline CDR1 reads MDHEN; CDR2 reads SYDVKM. CDR3 amino acids: CASSLLGGASLSYGYTF. In nucleotides, the CDR3 is TGTGCCAGCAGTTTATTGGGGGGCGCCTCCCTTTCCTATGGCTACACCTTC.

This clone was recorded a few times. This chain links TRBV7-9 with TRBJ2-1, with 7 bases lining up with TRBD1. The CDR3 is made up of 15 amino acids. The V gene end was trimmed by 5 bases and the J gene end by 2 bases; junction bases not matched to a gene: 6. Germline assignment: CDR1 SEHNR and CDR2 FQNEAQ (reference sequence). The CDR3 here is CASSQRDSTYNEQFF. CDR3 in DNA: TGTGCCAGCAGCCAAAGGGACAGTACCTACAATGAGCAGTTCTTC.

This chain uses TRBV10-3 with TRBJ2-3, with 10 bases aligning to TRBD1. The CDR3 runs to 15 residues. Germline lookup yields CDR1 ENHRY and CDR2 SYGVKD. V was pared by 11 bases and J by 6 bases, with 14 bases of the junction left unmatched. DNA of the CDR3: TGTGCCTCCGAAGGAGGGGACAGGGGATCGGATACGCAGTATTTT. Translating it yields CASEGGDRGSDTQYF.

The rearrangement uses TRBV5-6 and TRBJ2-5; 8 nucleotides line up with TRBD2. Germline V lookup: CDR1 SGHDT, CDR2 YYEEEE. The junction had 9 bases not matched to a gene; V was cut back by 1 base and J by 4 bases. This CDR3 comprises 16 residues. The CDR3 DNA is TGTGCCAGCAGCTTGTCGGTCGGAAGCGGGGGAGAGACCCAGTACTTC. Translating it yields CASSLSVGSGGETQYF.

The rearrangement links TRBV6-1 to TRBJ2-7, with TRBD1 matching 8 bases. The germline V gene encodes CDR1 MNHNS and CDR2 SASEGT. With V trimmed by 8 bases and J by 0 bases, 6 bases remained unmatched. CDR3 length: 14 residues. The CDR3 DNA sequence: TGTGCCAGCCTCGGACAGGGCCTCTCCTACGAGCAGTACTTC. It codes for CASLGQGLSYEQYF.

V gene TRBV7-2 combines with J gene TRBJ1-2; no firm D call. Germline V gene data show CDR1 as SGHTA and CDR2 as FQGNSA. The CDR3 extends over 14 amino acids. Trimming stripped 3 bases from V and 7 bases from J, with 15 bases between. CDR3 region: CASSLRGSGVGYTF. CDR3 DNA sequence: TGTGCCAGCAGCTTGAGAGGGTCCGGCGTTGGCTACACCTTC. The entire variable domain, with the rest obtained from reference TRBV7-2 and TRBJ1-2, is as follows: GAGVSQSPSNKVTEKGKDVELRCDPISGHTALYWYRQSLGQGLEFLIYFQGNSAPDKSGLPSDRFSAERTGGSVSTLTIQRTQQEDSAVYLCASSLRGSGVGYTFGSGTRLTVV.

Here the CDR3 reads CASSLLRGSGELFF. The CDR3 DNA reads as TGCGCCAGCAGCTTGCTTCGGGGGTCCGGGGAGCTGTTTTTT. The genes are TRBV5-1 and TRBJ2-2; D perhaps matches TRBD2 (6 bases). V was clipped by 1 base and J by 6 bases, with 10 bases between them. The germline V gene has CDR1 SGHRS and CDR2 YFSETQ. The CDR3 runs to 14 residues.

The chain links TRBV6-1 to TRBJ2-3, with D tentatively TRBD2 (5 bases). The V gene lost 0 bases and the J gene lost 2 bases, with 9 bases spanning the gap. Germline CDR1 and CDR2: MNHNS and SASEGT. The CDR3 loop spans 15 amino acids. CDR3 region: CASSEAGSVTDTQYF. The DNA of the CDR3 is TGTGCCAGCAGTGAAGCGGGTAGCGTCACAGATACGCAGTATTTT.

This rearrangement joins TRBV19 to TRBJ1-5, with D unclear. The CDR3 covers 13 residues. The germline CDR1 and CDR2 sequences are LNHDA and SQIVND (reference sequence). The V end lost 7 bases, the J end lost 2 bases, and 9 bases lay between the germline ends. The DNA for the CDR3 is TGTGCCAGTACTACAGAAGGCAATCAGCCCCAGCATTTT. This encodes CASTTEGNQPQHF.

V is TRBV6-4 and J is TRBJ2-7; D tentatively reads TRBD1 or TRBD2 (5 bases each). Germline V gene lookup returns CDR1 MRHNA and CDR2 SNTAGT. The CDR3 runs 12 residues. Trimming cost V 7 bases and J 4 bases, with 11 bases left between them. The chain's CDR3 is CASMGPIYEQYF. Written as DNA, the CDR3 is TGTGCCAGCATGGGACCGATATACGAGCAGTACTTC.

This chain links TRBV27 with TRBJ2-3; a possible D gene is TRBD2 (6 bases). V shed 3 bases and J shed 5 bases, with 12 bases lying between them. The CDR3 length is 14 residues. Germline V gene data show CDR1 as MNHEY and CDR2 as SMNVEV (reference sequence). The CDR3 is CASSFRRGRDTQYF. Here the CDR3 DNA reads TGTGCCAGCAGTTTTCGGCGGGGAAGAGATACGCAGTATTTT.

The CDR3 nucleotides are TGTGCCAGCACCTCGCAAGAGACCCAGTACTTC. Translated: CASTSQETQYF. This rearrangement joins TRBV18 to TRBJ2-5; D is unresolved. V dropped 8 bases and J dropped 2 bases, with 6 bases sitting between them. The V gene's germline CDR1 is KGHSH and CDR2 LQKENI. CDR3 length: 11 residues.

V is TRBV5-5 and J is TRBJ1-2; no reliable D call. Trimming took 1 base from V and 0 from J, leaving 13 bases between them. The CDR3 has 16 residues. Germline CDR1 is SGHKS and CDR2 is YYEKEE (reference sequence). CDR3 bases: TGTGCCAGCAGCTTGTTCTCGGGAAGAGCTAACTATGGCTACACCTTC. This codes for CASSLFSGRANYGYTF.

The V gene is TRBV23-1, the J gene TRBJ2-3; D is tentatively TRBD1 or TRBD2 (7 bases each). TRBV23-1 is an ORF; its function is uncertain. The CDR3 spans 16 residues. The V and J ends lost 8 bases and 4 bases respectively, with 22 bases between them. The CDR3 sequence is CASARGGLLFPDTQYF. The CDR3 nucleotides are TGCGCCAGCGCCAGGGGGGGGCTCCTCTTCCCAGATACGCAGTATTTT.